Listed here are 19 T cell receptor beta chains from one sample, sequenced in a study of blood T cell repertoires in COVID-19 (dated by TCRdb to about 2020). Library preparation was by the immunoSEQ multiplex PCR assay. TCRdb limited this immuneACCESS table to in-frame rearrangements with V and J called. A share of clones is missing; checked studies link under half to unresolved V genes, and the rest is unexplained. In this sample the table shows some 350,000 clones, about 88% of which occur a single time. The ten largest make up approximately 2.9% of the sample. The specimen sequenced was peripheral blood. Receptors originate from a human donor in a cohort sampled during active COVID-19.

This chain links TRBV5-1 with TRBJ2-5; TRBD1 aligns across 8 bases. CDR1 SGHRS and CDR2 YFSETQ come from the germline V gene. The CDR3 is 16 residues long. V was clipped by 3 bases and J by 1 base; unmatched bases: 8. The CDR3 loop is CASSSRQGPPQETQYF. Written as DNA, the CDR3 is TGCGCCAGCAGCTCCCGACAGGGGCCGCCCCAAGAGACCCAGTACTTC.

This chain joins TRBV5-6 and TRBJ2-1, with D possibly being TRBD1 (6 bases). With 4 bases removed from V and 4 bases from J, the gap between germline ends came to 15 bases. Germline CDR1 is SGHDT and CDR2 is YYEEEE. The CDR3 sequence is 15 residues long. CDR3 sequence reads: CASSPKGEVYNEQFF. DNA of the CDR3: TGTGCCAGCAGCCCGAAGGGGGAAGTTTACAATGAGCAGTTCTTC.

The chain joins TRBV10-2 to TRBJ2-7; 9 positions match TRBD2. The germline gives CDR1 WSHSY, CDR2 SAAADI. The CDR3 extends over 18 amino acids. The J segment lost 0 bases and the V segment lost 2 bases, leaving 11 bases of the junction unmatched. CDR3 in DNA: TGCGCCAGCAGTGAGAGAGGGCGGGAGGGGCAAAGCTCCTACGAGCAGTACTTC. Its translation is CASSERGREGQSSYEQYF.

This clone came up many times. This same CDR3 is encoded by further DNA sequences in the sample. This chain uses TRBV7-8 with TRBJ1-2; D possibly corresponds to TRBD1 (5 bases). Germline lookup yields CDR1 SGHVS and CDR2 FQNEAQ. V gave up 0 bases and J gave up 3 bases, with 11 bases separating them. This CDR3 has 15 amino acids. In nucleotides, the CDR3 is TGTGCCAGCAGCTTAGCGCCGGGGGGGGACTATGGCTACACCTTC. Its translation is CASSLAPGGDYGYTF.

Here the CDR3 reads CASSQGTSGGYQETQYF. CDR3 in DNA: TGTGCCAGCAGCCAAGGGACTAGCGGGGGGTACCAAGAGACCCAGTACTTC. J is TRBJ2-5 and V is TRBV4-2; 14 bases align to TRBD2. The junction had 1 base not matched to a gene; V was cut back by 1 base and J by 0 bases. Per germline, CDR1 LGHNA and CDR2 YNFKEQ. This CDR3 has 17 residues.

The chain carries TRBV7-9 and TRBJ1-1, with D possibly TRBD1 on 5 matching bases. V gave up 5 bases and J gave up 4 bases, with 20 bases separating them. The CDR3 length is 16 residues. Per the germline V gene, CDR1 is SEHNR and CDR2 is FQNEAQ (reference sequence). DNA of the CDR3: TGTGCCAGCAGCCCATTCGGCGGGGGATCGGGCACTGAAGCTTTCTTT. Its protein product is CASSPFGGGSGTEAFF.

V is TRBV9 and J is TRBJ1-6; 8 positions match TRBD1. This CDR3 contains 15 residues. Germline V gives CDR1 SGDLS, CDR2 YYNGEE. The V and J ends lost 3 bases and 10 bases, in that order; junction bases with no gene match: 9. The CDR3 sequence is CASSGSTGVGSPLHF. In DNA form, the CDR3 reads TGTGCCAGCAGCGGATCGACAGGGGTTGGGTCACCCCTCCACTTT.

V usage is TRBV27 and J usage is TRBJ2-7; 9 nucleotides align to TRBD1. Germline V gives CDR1 MNHEY, CDR2 SMNVEV (reference sequence). CDR3 length: 16 amino acids. The ends lost 1 base at V and 2 bases at J; junction bases unmatched: 6. CDR3 bases: TGTGCCAGCAGTTTATTAGGGACAGGGATGGCCTACGAGCAGTACTTC. Amino acid sequence: CASSLLGTGMAYEQYF.

The chain recombines TRBV7-9 with TRBJ1-1; 7 bases line up with TRBD1. This CDR3 is built from 17 residues. The V gene's germline CDR1 is SEHNR and CDR2 FQNEAQ (reference sequence). The trim removed 1 base at V and 2 bases at J, leaving 10 bases unmatched. The CDR3 sequence is CASSLGGQGVGNTEAFF. For the CDR3, the DNA is TGTGCCAGCAGCTTAGGTGGGCAGGGGGTCGGTAACACTGAAGCTTTCTTT.

V gene TRBV28 combines with J gene TRBJ2-7; a possible D gene is TRBD1 (7 bases). V was cut by 6 bases and J by 0 bases, with 15 bases left in between. Germline CDR1 MDHEN, CDR2 SYDVKM. The length of the CDR3 is 15 residues. The CDR3 reads CASREGQRSSYEQYF. CDR3 nucleotide sequence: TGTGCCAGCAGGGAGGGACAGAGGAGCTCCTACGAGCAGTACTTC.

The CDR3 here is CASGNGGTGEGNTIYF. CDR3 bases: TGCGCCAGCGGAAACGGCGGGACAGGGGAAGGAAACACCATATATTTT. The J gene is TRBJ1-3, the V gene TRBV5-1; 10 bases are shared with TRBD1. Germline values: CDR1 SGHRS, CDR2 YFSETQ. Trimming removed 7 bases from V and 4 bases from J; junction bases left unmatched: 11. The CDR3 covers 16 residues.

The rearrangement joins TRBV24-1 to TRBJ2-1; perhaps TRBD1 as D (8 bases). Trimming left V 4 bases short and J 5 bases short, with 17 bases between. Per germline, CDR1 KGHDR and CDR2 SFDVKD. CDR3 length: 16 residues. In DNA form, the CDR3 reads TGTGCCACCAGTGACCGAACAGGGGGGGGAAACAATGAGCAGTTCTTC. Translation: CATSDRTGGGNNEQFF.

The V call is TRBV30, the J call TRBJ1-1, with D possibly being TRBD1 (6 bases). The CDR3 runs to 16 residues. Looked up from germline, CDR1 is GTSNPN and CDR2 is SVGIG (reference sequence). Trimming removed 0 bases at V and 3 bases at J, with 17 bases between. The CDR3 nucleotides read TGTGCCTGGAGTGTAACTTGGGGCAGGGGCTACACTGAAGCTTTCTTT. This gives the protein CAWSVTWGRGYTEAFF.

The CDR3 sequence: CASSPNRDSWAETQYF. The CDR3 DNA reads TGCGCCAGCAGCCCCAACCGGGACTCATGGGCTGAGACCCAGTACTTC. V usage is TRBV5-1 and J usage is TRBJ2-5; possibly TRBD2 for D (6 bases). V shed 4 bases and J shed 5 bases, with 21 bases lying between them. The CDR3 is made up of 16 amino acids. Germline lookup yields CDR1 SGHRS and CDR2 YFSETQ.

The chain couples TRBV5-1 to TRBJ2-4, with D maybe TRBD1 (6 bases). V was clipped by 3 bases and J by 1 base, with 8 bases between them. Looked up from germline, CDR1 is SGHRS and CDR2 is YFSETQ. CDR3 length equals 14 residues. Here the CDR3 DNA reads TGCGCCAGCAGCTCGCAGGGGGCCAAAAACATTCAGTACTTC. Its translation: CASSSQGAKNIQYF.

This chain joins TRBV7-2 and TRBJ2-7, with D perhaps TRBD1 (5 bases). Germline values: CDR1 SGHTA, CDR2 FQGNSA. This CDR3 comprises 15 residues. The V end lost 1 base, the J end lost 1 base, and 11 bases lay between the germline ends. The chain's CDR3 is CASSLGPSGSYEQYF. The CDR3 nucleotides read TGTGCCAGCAGCTTAGGGCCTTCAGGGTCCTACGAGCAGTACTTC.

The rearrangement uses TRBV19 and TRBJ1-5; 7 bases agree with TRBD1. The junction had 3 bases not matched to a gene; V was cut back by 5 bases and J by 2 bases. Germline V lookup: CDR1 LNHDA, CDR2 SQIVND (reference sequence). CDR3 length: 14 residues. Here the CDR3 reads CASSPTGGNQPQHF. For the CDR3, the DNA is TGTGCCAGTAGTCCTACAGGGGGCAATCAGCCCCAGCATTTT. Drawing the rest from reference TRBV19 and TRBJ1-5, the complete variable domain is DGGITQSPKYLFRKEGQNVTLSCEQNLNHDAMYWYRQDPGQGLRLIYYSQIVNDFQKGDIAEGYSVSREKKESFPLTVTSAQKNPTAFYLCASSPTGGNQPQHFGDGTRLSIL.

This sequence joins TRBV30 and TRBJ2-7, with 7 bases fitting TRBD1. The CDR3 has 14 residues. Germline lookup yields CDR1 GTSNPN and CDR2 SVGIG (reference sequence). Trimming at V came to 3 bases and at J to 3 bases, leaving 8 bases not matched to a gene. The DNA of the CDR3 is TGTGCCTGGAGCAACTGGGACAGCCACTACGAGCAGTACTTC. This encodes CAWSNWDSHYEQYF.

This clone was observed once. The chain is built from TRBV6-6 and TRBJ2-5; TRBD1 aligns across 7 bases. CDR1 MNHNY and CDR2 SVGAGI come from the germline V gene (reference sequence). This CDR3 has 14 residues. V shed 6 bases and J 0 bases; nucleotides not matched to a gene: 4. CDR3 region: CASSPRGYQETQYF. CDR3 in DNA: TGTGCCAGCAGCCCCAGGGGGTACCAAGAGACCCAGTACTTC.